Below, one T cell receptor beta chain is given with its context. These data come from a study of T cell responses to AZD1222 COVID-19 vaccine. The CDR3 extends over 16 amino acids. Trimming took 0 bases from V and 2 from J, leaving 12 bases between them. Germline loops: CDR1 SGHKS, CDR2 YYEKEE (reference sequence). Clones were read by immunoSEQ multiplex PCR, and TCRdb kept only the in-frame ones, dropping some. The sample has over 100,000 clones; approximately 88% are singletons. V and J are TRBV5-5 and TRBJ1-5; D might be TRBD1 (5 bases). The clonotype originates from an adult in good health. The sequencing used peripheral blood, collected on day 0 of AZD1222 vaccination. The CDR3 DNA is TGTGCCAGCAGCTTGGGGCCGGGGGTTGGCAATCAGCCCCAGCATTTT. It encodes CASSLGPGVGNQPQHF.